Following are 27 T cell receptor beta chains from one sample sequenced in a study of shared clonotypes between healthy human individuals. Some clones are missing from TCRdb's copy, which holds only in-frame ones; the method was immunoSEQ multiplex PCR. The sample holds approximately 480,000 clones, around 79% seen once. The sequenced material came from PBMCs. The receptors stem from a woman between 40 and 50 years old in good health. Some clones in this sample may be carry-over from other donors' samples.

This clone appeared a few times. Here the CDR3 reads CASSPRSQPWPQHF. The CDR3 DNA follows: TGTGCCAGTTCCCCGCGGTCCCAGCCCTGGCCCCAGCATTTT. The chain has TRBV19 and TRBJ1-5; the D is unclear. Germline V gene sequence: CDR1 LNHDA, CDR2 SQIVND (reference sequence). Trimming cost V 8 bases and J 9 bases, with 20 bases left between them. The CDR3 length is 14 residues.

In its sample, this clone was seen a few times. The rearrangement links TRBV5-1 to TRBJ2-7; D is uncertain. CDR1 and CDR2 from the germline V gene are SGHRS and YFSETQ. V shed 5 bases and J shed 0 bases, with 15 bases lying between them. CDR3 length: 15 residues. CDR3 sequence reads: CASRFLGSNSYEQYF. The CDR3 DNA reads TGCGCCAGCAGGTTTCTGGGTTCCAACTCCTACGAGCAGTACTTC.

This clone came up many times. A much larger clone differs from this one at a single base, so this may be a read error. Other nucleotide sequences from this sample produce the same CDR3. The V and J genes are TRBV28 and TRBJ1-1; D is possibly TRBD1 (6 bases). The CDR3 runs 11 residues. Germline assignment: CDR1 MDHEN and CDR2 SYDVKM. The V end was cut by 8 bases, the J end by 4 bases, with 8 bases between. CDR3 DNA sequence: TGTGCCAGCCGGGGGGCCACTGAAGCTTTCTTT. This gives the protein CASRGATEAFF. Filled out from reference TRBV28 and TRBJ1-1, the complete variable domain reads DVKVTQSSRYLVKRTGEKVFLECVQDMDHENMFWYRQDPGLGLRLIYFSYDVKMKEKGDIPEGYSVSREKKERFSLILESASTNQTSMYLCASRGATEAFFGQGTRLTVV.

This clone was recorded many times. The gene calls are TRBV4-2 and TRBJ1-5; D uncertain. Germline V lookup: CDR1 LGHNA, CDR2 YNFKEQ. This CDR3 is 17 amino acids long. V shed 4 bases and J shed 2 bases, with 18 bases lying between them. CDR3 nucleotides: TGTGCCAGCAGCCCCAACTTTCTTATTGGGGGCAATCAGCCCCAGCATTTT. It is translated as CASSPNFLIGGNQPQHF.

The chain links TRBV29-1 to TRBJ2-7, with a weak D call TRBD1 (6 bases). CDR1 SQVTM and CDR2 ANQGSEA come from the germline V gene. CDR3 length: 12 residues. V was clipped by 4 bases and J by 3 bases, with 10 bases between them. The CDR3 is CSVGGQGYEQYF. Written as DNA, the CDR3 is TGCAGCGTTGGGGGGCAGGGCTACGAGCAGTACTTC.

This chain uses TRBV9 with TRBJ1-2; D is uncertain. Germline CDR1 and CDR2: SGDLS and YYNGEE. The CDR3 length is 11 residues. V was shortened by 3 bases and J by 6 bases, with 6 bases between the two germline ends. In DNA, the CDR3 is TGTGCCAGCAGCGCCTCGCATGGCTACACCTTC. As protein: CASSASHGYTF.

This clone was seen a few times. This chain uses TRBV30 with TRBJ2-7; the match to TRBD2 covers 8 bases. J was trimmed by 3 bases and V by 0 bases; bases with no gene match: 13. The germline CDR1 and CDR2 sequences are GTSNPN and SVGIG (reference sequence). The length of the CDR3 is 17 residues. CDR3 DNA: TGTGCCTGGAGTGTACTTCCGGGTAGCGGGACCTTCTACGAGCAGTACTTC. Amino acids: CAWSVLPGSGTFYEQYF.

The J gene is TRBJ1-1, the V gene TRBV28, with 11 positions matching TRBD1. The CDR3 is made up of 14 amino acids. With V trimmed by 5 bases and J by 11 bases, 10 bases remained unmatched. Germline V gene data show CDR1 as MDHEN and CDR2 as SYDVKM. The CDR3 is CASSKLPGQGDAFF. The CDR3 region has the DNA TGTGCCAGCAGTAAATTACCGGGACAGGGGGACGCTTTCTTT.

The J gene is TRBJ2-2, the V gene TRBV18; the D gene is possibly TRBD2 (6 bases). The V and J ends lost 1 base and 7 bases respectively, with 10 bases between them. Germline CDR1 is KGHSH and CDR2 is LQKENI. The CDR3 loop spans 14 amino acids. The CDR3, as DNA: TGTGCCAGCTCACCACGACTAGAGAACGGGGAGCTGTTTTTT. This sequence encodes CASSPRLENGELFF.

This chain joins TRBV27 and TRBJ1-1; unclear D gene. Germline lookup yields CDR1 MNHEY and CDR2 SMNVEV (reference sequence). The CDR3 has 11 residues. V lost 8 bases and J lost 4, with 8 bases in between. CDR3 in amino acids: CASAWGTEAFF. The DNA for the CDR3 is TGTGCCAGCGCGTGGGGCACTGAAGCTTTCTTT.

CDR3 residues: CASSLPQGGTEAFF. CDR3 nucleotide sequence: TGTGCCAGCAGCTTACCCCAGGGGGGCACTGAAGCTTTCTTT. The gene calls are TRBV5-6 and TRBJ1-1, with 7 bases aligning to TRBD1. With V trimmed by 2 bases and J by 4 bases, 5 bases remained unmatched. The CDR3 is 14 residues long. The V gene's germline CDR1 is SGHDT and CDR2 YYEEEE.

The CDR3 nucleotides are TGCGCCAGCAGTGAGAACCTTGGACTAGCTGGGGAGCTGTTTTTT. Protein sequence: CASSENLGLAGELFF. This sequence joins TRBV10-2 and TRBJ2-2, with TRBD2 identical over 8 bases. With 2 bases clipped from V and 8 bases from J, the junction kept 7 bases outside the gene matches. This CDR3 is built from 15 residues. CDR1 WSHSY and CDR2 SAAADI come from the germline V gene.

This clone was observed once. This chain uses TRBV19 with TRBJ1-5; TRBD1 matches at 7 bases. Losses at the gene ends were 1 base for V and 5 bases for J; bases not matched to a gene: 5. CDR1 is LNHDA and CDR2 is SQIVND in the germline V gene (reference sequence). The CDR3 consists of 15 residues. CDR3 loop: CASSIGAGGHQPQHF. DNA for the CDR3: TGTGCCAGTAGTATAGGGGCAGGGGGACATCAGCCCCAGCATTTT.

The genes are TRBV5-6 and TRBJ1-1; D not resolved. Trimming removed 9 bases at V and 3 bases at J, with 18 bases between. The CDR3 covers 14 residues. Per the germline V gene, CDR1 is SGHDT and CDR2 is YYEEEE. CDR3 DNA: TGTGCCACCAAGGCGGGGTGGGGAGACACTGAAGCTTTCTTT. It translates to CATKAGWGDTEAFF.

The rearrangement uses TRBV5-1 and TRBJ2-2; D gene uncertain. Germline V gene sequence: CDR1 SGHRS, CDR2 YFSETQ. CDR3 length: 14 amino acids. V lost 0 bases, J lost 4 bases, and 7 bases lay in between. The CDR3 spells CASSLAVVTGELFF. In DNA form, the CDR3 reads TGCGCCAGCAGCTTGGCCGTGGTCACCGGGGAGCTGTTTTTT.

The chain has TRBV28 and TRBJ2-2; D perhaps matches TRBD1 (5 bases). Looked up from germline, CDR1 is MDHEN and CDR2 is SYDVKM. The V gene lost 4 bases and the J gene lost 2 bases, with 20 bases spanning the gap. CDR3 length: 18 amino acids. CDR3 nucleotides: TGTGCCAGCAGTTCCGCCCACGACAGAGACGAAAACACCGGGGAGCTGTTTTTT. It is translated as CASSSAHDRDENTGELFF.

As for this clone: The sample contains more than one DNA sequence encoding this CDR3. The CDR3 region is CASSSTGRDTQYF. The CDR3 nucleotides read TGTGCCAGCAGCTCGACAGGGCGAGATACGCAGTATTTT. The rearrangement links TRBV5-6 to TRBJ2-3, with TRBD1 matching over 7 bases. With V trimmed by 3 bases and J by 5 bases, 3 bases remained unmatched. Germline CDR1 SGHDT, CDR2 YYEEEE. The CDR3 extends over 13 amino acids.

The gene calls are TRBV18 and TRBJ1-1; 8 bases line up with TRBD1. Trimming took 6 bases from V and 4 from J; bases not matched to a gene: 7. This CDR3 is built from 14 residues. Germline CDR1 KGHSH, CDR2 LQKENI. The CDR3 DNA reads TGTGCCAGCTCTCCCCAGGGGGCGGGCACTGAAGCTTTCTTT. Its protein product is CASSPQGAGTEAFF.

In its sample, this clone was seen many times. The same CDR3 can be traced to other DNA sequences in this sample. The chain combines TRBV6-5 with TRBJ1-2; perhaps TRBD1 as D (5 bases). This CDR3 is built from 13 residues. Germline lookup yields CDR1 MNHEY and CDR2 SVGAGI. V was shortened by 8 bases and J by 8 bases, with 18 bases between the two germline ends. In DNA, the CDR3 is TGTGCCAGCCAAAGGGGTTCTACGGACGGCTACACCTTC. It yields the protein CASQRGSTDGYTF.

This clone was found many times. Here the CDR3 reads CASSPRLAGVDYEQFF. CDR3 bases: TGTGCCAGCAGCCCAAGACTAGCGGGAGTGGACTATGAGCAGTTCTTC. The J gene is TRBJ2-1, the V gene TRBV5-4; 12 positions match TRBD2. The germline CDR1 and CDR2 sequences are SGHNT and YYREEE (reference sequence). The trim removed 4 bases at V and 8 bases at J, leaving 10 bases unmatched. The CDR3 covers 16 residues.

This clone was detected only a few times. Other nucleotide sequences from this sample produce the same CDR3. The CDR3 DNA follows: TGTGCCAGCTCACCACAGAGGAACACTGAAGCTTTCTTT. Translating it yields CASSPQRNTEAFF. The chain recombines TRBV18 with TRBJ1-1; unclear D gene. V lost 1 base and J lost 1, with 4 bases in between. The CDR3 loop spans 13 amino acids. Germline CDR1 and CDR2: KGHSH and LQKENI.

This clone appeared a single time. V usage is TRBV4-1 and J usage is TRBJ2-5; 9 bases are shared with TRBD2. Germline V gives CDR1 MGHRA, CDR2 YSYEKL. The V and J ends lost 4 bases and 7 bases, in that order; junction bases with no gene match: 13. The CDR3 contains 16 residues. The CDR3 DNA reads as TGCGCCAGCAGCCGCTACCCCGGGACTAGCAGTGGGACCCAGTACTTC. It encodes CASSRYPGTSSGTQYF.

The rearrangement uses TRBV19 and TRBJ2-5; 8 positions agree with TRBD1. V lost 3 bases and J lost 0; bases outside the gene matches: 15. CDR3 size: 19 residues. Germline V gene lookup returns CDR1 LNHDA and CDR2 SQIVND (reference sequence). The DNA of the CDR3 is TGTGCCAGTAGTATTAACGGAGGGGGGACAGGAGAGTACCAAGAGACCCAGTACTTC. This encodes CASSINGGGTGEYQETQYF.

This CDR3 reads CAWTPTRAGETQYF. CDR3 in DNA: TGTGCCTGGACCCCGACTAGGGCGGGGGAGACCCAGTACTTC. The V gene is TRBV30, the J gene TRBJ2-5, with a possible D match to TRBD2 (6 bases). CDR3 size: 14 residues. CDR1 and CDR2 (germline): GTSNPN, SVGIG (reference sequence). V lost 4 bases and J 5 bases, leaving 17 bases between the germline ends.

J is TRBJ2-5 and V is TRBV30; D is unresolved. The CDR3 length is 15 residues. V lost 3 bases to trimming and J lost 1 base, with 15 bases between them. CDR1 is GTSNPN, CDR2 SVGIG, per germline (reference sequence). This CDR3 is CAWSQGNIGQETQYF. CDR3 DNA: TGTGCCTGGAGCCAAGGGAACATCGGCCAAGAGACCCAGTACTTC.

Note on this clone: This CDR3 is also generated by other DNA sequences in the sample. This chain links TRBV28 with TRBJ1-1; tentative D call: TRBD1 (5 bases). The CDR3 is made up of 15 amino acids. V lost 7 bases and J lost 1, with 16 bases in between. The germline gives CDR1 MDHEN, CDR2 SYDVKM. CDR3 coding DNA: TGTGCCAGCACGGGGCCCGGAAGGGGGAACACTGAAGCTTTCTTT. Protein sequence: CASTGPGRGNTEAFF.

The gene calls are TRBV19 and TRBJ2-3, with D possibly matching TRBD1 (5 bases). Germline V gene sequence: CDR1 LNHDA, CDR2 SQIVND (reference sequence). The V and J ends lost 11 bases and 2 bases respectively, with 14 bases between them. The CDR3 is 13 residues long. The CDR3 loop is CAGLDRNTDTQYF. CDR3 bases: TGTGCCGGGCTTGACAGAAACACAGATACGCAGTATTTT.